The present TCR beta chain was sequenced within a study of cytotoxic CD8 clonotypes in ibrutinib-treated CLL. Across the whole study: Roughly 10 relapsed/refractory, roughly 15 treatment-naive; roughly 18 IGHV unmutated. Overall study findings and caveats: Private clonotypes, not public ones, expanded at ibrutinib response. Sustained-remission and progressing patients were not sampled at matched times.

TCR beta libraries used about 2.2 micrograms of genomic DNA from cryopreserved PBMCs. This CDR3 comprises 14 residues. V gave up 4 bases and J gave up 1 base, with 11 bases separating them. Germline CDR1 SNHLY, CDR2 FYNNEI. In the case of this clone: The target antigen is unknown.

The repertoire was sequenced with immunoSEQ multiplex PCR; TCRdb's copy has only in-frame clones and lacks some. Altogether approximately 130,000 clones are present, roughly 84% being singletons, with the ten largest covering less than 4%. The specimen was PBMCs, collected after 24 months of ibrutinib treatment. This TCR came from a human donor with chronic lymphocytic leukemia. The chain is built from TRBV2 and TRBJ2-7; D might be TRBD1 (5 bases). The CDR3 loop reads CASSAQESSYEQYF. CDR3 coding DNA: TGTGCCAGCAGTGCACAGGAGAGTTCCTACGAGCAGTACTTC.